This entry features one TCR beta chain sequence. What it binds is not known. Sequencing was performed with immunoSEQ multiplex PCR; in TCRdb, only in-frame clones are kept and a portion is missing. The sample holds roughly 33,000 clones, nearly 95% seen once. The sample originates from a study of circulating and synovial CD4+ cells in juvenile arthritis. Sequenced samples came from active juvenile idiopathic arthritis patients. Whole-study results and caveats: Deeper sequencing increased measured overlap with synovial clonotypes. These repertoires were less diverse than bulk blood CD4 repertoires.

The CDR3 runs 12 residues. Per germline, CDR1 MNHEY and CDR2 SMNVEV (reference sequence). Deletions cut 4 bases from V and 6 bases from J, with 9 bases between. The chain links TRBV27 to TRBJ2-5; possibly TRBD2 for D (5 bases). This TCR came from a human donor with juvenile idiopathic arthritis. The sample comprised CD4+ T cells from blood. The CDR3 DNA follows: TGTGCCAGCAGTTCCGCCGGGAAGACCCAGTACTTC. Its protein product is CASSSAGKTQYF.